The 21 T cell receptor beta chains below come from one sample, sequenced in a study of Ad26.COV2.S vaccination and SARS-CoV-2 variants. This table comes from immunoSEQ multiplex PCR, and its TCRdb copy is limited to in-frame clones, with some not included. The repertoire holds 250,000 or so clones, with approximately 90% as singletons. Treatment meaning: roughly 18 received Ad26.COV2.S at low or high dose, single or two shots; 5 received placebo; per-sample allocation not given. Specimens were obtained on day 63 following the first vaccine or placebo injection. The material sequenced was peripheral blood, taken in a trial of Ad26.COV2.S vaccine versus placebo. These receptors were collected from a person aged 18 to 65 who received the Ad26.COV2.S COVID-19 vaccine or a placebo.

The J gene is TRBJ1-4, the V gene TRBV18; D ambiguous. Germline assignment: CDR1 KGHSH and CDR2 LQKENI. V lost 2 bases and J lost 6, with 7 bases in between. This CDR3 spans 13 amino acids. The CDR3 protein is CASSPGVDEKLFF. DNA for the CDR3: TGTGCCAGCTCACCAGGGGTGGATGAAAAACTGTTTTTT. The full variable domain, completed using reference TRBV18 and TRBJ1-4, is NAGVMQNPRHLVRRRGQEARLRCSPMKGHSHVYWYRQLPEEGLKFMVYLQKENIIDESGMPKERFSAEFPKEGPSILRIQQVVRGDSAAYFCASSPGVDEKLFFGSGTQLSVL.

The chain employs TRBV18 and TRBJ2-7, with TRBD1 identical over 8 bases. This CDR3 is built from 14 residues. V trimming: 2 bases; J trimming: 7 bases; junction bases outside the gene matches: 7. Germline loops: CDR1 KGHSH, CDR2 LQKENI. CDR3 nucleotide sequence: TGTGCCAGCTCACCAAGGCCGACAGGGGAAGAGCAGTACGTC. It encodes CASSPRPTGEEQYV.

This chain uses TRBV6-6 with TRBJ1-4; no clear D gene. This CDR3 is 12 amino acids long. Germline V gene lookup returns CDR1 MNHNY and CDR2 SVGAGI (reference sequence). V was shortened by 5 bases and J by 8 bases, with 9 bases between the two germline ends. The CDR3 loop reads CASSLPREKLFF. As DNA, the CDR3 is TGTGCCAGCAGTCTCCCCCGGGAAAAACTGTTTTTT.

CDR3 coding DNA: TGTGCCAGCAGCCGGGGGCAAGAGACCCAGTACTTC. Translated, it gives CASSRGQETQYF. The chain is built from TRBV3-1 (or the pseudogene TRBV3-2) and TRBJ2-5; the D call may be TRBD1 or TRBD2 (5 bases each). CDR3 length equals 12 residues. Germline CDR1 is LGHDT and CDR2 is YNNKEL (reference sequence). The germline V and J ends were trimmed by 4 bases and 2 bases, with 5 bases remaining between them.

This clone appeared once. V is TRBV15 and J is TRBJ1-3, with D perhaps matching TRBD1 (5 bases). Germline V lookup: CDR1 LNHNV, CDR2 YYDKDF (reference sequence). The V end lost 4 bases, the J end lost 2 bases, and 12 bases lay between the germline ends. The CDR3 is 15 amino acids. Here the CDR3 reads CATSTPGHPGNTIYF. The CDR3 nucleotides are TGTGCCACCAGCACCCCTGGACATCCTGGAAACACCATATATTTT.

V is TRBV7-6 and J is TRBJ2-6; D may be TRBD1 or TRBD2 (6 bases each). The CDR3 covers 18 residues. Trimming removed 1 base from V and 1 base from J, with 14 bases in between. In germline, CDR1 is SGHVS, CDR2 FNYEAQ. The CDR3 loop is CASSLGGARKSGANVLTF. DNA of the CDR3: TGTGCCAGCAGCTTAGGGGGGGCCAGGAAATCTGGGGCCAACGTCCTGACTTTC.

The chain employs TRBV7-9 and TRBJ2-1; TRBD1 agrees at 9 bases. After removal of 4 bases from V and 6 bases from J, the junction contained 4 bases not matched to a gene. CDR3 length: 14 residues. Germline V gene lookup returns CDR1 SEHNR and CDR2 FQNEAQ (reference sequence). The DNA for the CDR3 is TGTGCCAGCAGCTCCGCGGGACAGGGCAATGAGCAGTTCTTC. Translating gives CASSSAGQGNEQFF.

This clone was seen only a few times. V usage is TRBV7-3 and J usage is TRBJ2-2; D is possibly TRBD2 (5 bases). Trimming left V 2 bases short and J 4 bases short, with 8 bases between. Germline values: CDR1 SGHTA, CDR2 FQGTGA. This CDR3 is built from 14 residues. CDR3 in amino acids: CASSLLEGTGELFF. The CDR3 DNA reads TGTGCCAGCAGCTTACTTGAGGGCACCGGGGAGCTGTTTTTT.

V is TRBV5-4 and J is TRBJ1-2; D not certain. Germline assignment: CDR1 SGHNT and CDR2 YYREEE (reference sequence). The CDR3 covers 15 residues. Trimming cost V 2 bases and J 4 bases, with 15 bases left between them. Written as DNA, the CDR3 is TGTGCCAGCAGCTTACTAGCTGAACTATCCTATGGCTACACCTTC. Its translation: CASSLLAELSYGYTF.

This chain joins TRBV5-1 and TRBJ2-1; unclear D gene. Trimming cost V 4 bases and J 0 bases, with 5 bases left between them. Germline CDR1 is SGHRS and CDR2 is YFSETQ. The CDR3 totals 13 residues. CDR3: CASSPSSYNEQFF. CDR3 bases: TGCGCCAGCAGCCCGAGCTCCTACAATGAGCAGTTCTTC.

This rearrangement joins TRBV5-1 to TRBJ2-1; a weak D match, TRBD2 (6 bases). This CDR3 comprises 15 residues. Trimming pared 0 bases from V and 6 bases from J, leaving 13 bases between. The germline V gene encodes CDR1 SGHRS and CDR2 YFSETQ. CDR3 DNA sequence: TGCGCCAGCAGCTTGGGTGTCGGGGGTCCCAATGAGCAGTTCTTC. Protein product: CASSLGVGGPNEQFF. Drawing the rest from reference TRBV5-1 and TRBJ2-1, the complete variable domain is KAGVTQTPRYLIKTRGQQVTLSCSPISGHRSVSWYQQTPGQGLQFLFEYFSETQRNKGNFPGRFSGRQFSNSRSEMNVSTLELGDSALYLCASSLGVGGPNEQFFGPGTRLTVL.

This clone was counted between two and nine times. The CDR3 spells CASSQVGTGSNEQFF. The CDR3, as DNA: TGTGCCAGCAGCCAAGTCGGGACAGGGTCGAATGAGCAGTTCTTC. The rearrangement uses TRBV3-1 (or the pseudogene TRBV3-2) and TRBJ2-1; TRBD1 matches at 9 bases. The V gene end was trimmed by 1 base and the J gene end by 7 bases; junction bases not matched to a gene: 5. The CDR3 sequence is 15 residues long. Germline V CDR1 and CDR2: LGHDT, YNNKEL (reference sequence).

The chain couples TRBV24-1 to TRBJ2-5, with D tentatively TRBD1 (6 bases). Trimming took 5 bases from V and 2 from J, leaving 11 bases between them. The germline gives CDR1 KGHDR, CDR2 SFDVKD. The CDR3 consists of 14 residues. CDR3 region: CATSARGGQETQYF. The DNA of the CDR3 is TGTGCCACCAGTGCAAGAGGGGGACAAGAGACCCAGTACTTC.

The chain uses TRBV6-6 and TRBJ2-5; D may be TRBD1 (7 bases). With 8 bases removed from V and 1 base from J, the gap between germline ends came to 8 bases. Germline assignment: CDR1 MNHNY and CDR2 SVGAGI (reference sequence). There are 12 residues in the CDR3. CDR3 nucleotide sequence: TGTGCCAGCCAGGGGGGCCAAGAGACCCAGTACTTC. This translates into CASQGGQETQYF.

The chain's CDR3 is CASSQETRQFF. As DNA, the CDR3 is TGTGCCAGCAGCCAAGAGACTAGGCAGTTCTTC. The V gene is TRBV4-2, the J gene TRBJ2-1, with a weak D call TRBD2 (6 bases). CDR3 size: 11 residues. Germline CDR1 and CDR2: LGHNA and YNFKEQ. Trimming shortened V by 0 bases and J by 12 bases, and 6 bases separated the two germline ends.

CDR3 nucleotides: TGTGCCATCAAAGGGGGCGCGAGTGAAAAACTGTTTTTT. As protein: CAIKGGASEKLFF. The chain employs TRBV6-5 and TRBJ1-4, with 7 nucleotides matching TRBD1. Per the germline V gene, CDR1 is MNHEY and CDR2 is SVGAGI. This CDR3 comprises 13 residues. With 10 bases clipped from V and 7 bases from J, the junction kept 9 bases outside the gene matches.

J is TRBJ2-4 and V is TRBV7-2; maybe TRBD1 (5 bases). Germline CDR1 reads SGHTA; CDR2 reads FQGNSA. This CDR3 is 16 amino acids long. Trimming cost V 1 base and J 2 bases, with 12 bases left between them. The CDR3 DNA follows: TGTGCCAGCAGCTTAGTTGGGGCAACGACCAAAAACATTCAGTACTTC. Its protein product is CASSLVGATTKNIQYF. Full variable domain (missing parts from reference TRBV7-2 and TRBJ2-4): GAGVSQSPSNKVTEKGKDVELRCDPISGHTALYWYRQSLGQGLEFLIYFQGNSAPDKSGLPSDRFSAERTGGSVSTLTIQRTQQEDSAVYLCASSLVGATTKNIQYFGAGTRLSVL.

This chain connects TRBV10-3 to TRBJ1-2; possible D gene TRBD1, 5 bases. The germline V and J ends were trimmed by 6 bases and 3 bases, with 11 bases remaining between them. CDR1 is ENHRY, CDR2 SYGVKD, per germline. The CDR3 has 13 residues. The CDR3 loop reads CAIRMGDHYGYTF. DNA for the CDR3: TGTGCCATCAGAATGGGGGATCACTATGGCTACACCTTC.

The J gene is TRBJ2-2, the V gene TRBV11-2, with D perhaps TRBD1 or TRBD2 (5 bases each). Trimming removed 5 bases at V and 4 bases at J, with 20 bases between. Germline V gene sequence: CDR1 SGHAT, CDR2 FQNNGV. The CDR3 is 17 amino acids. As DNA, the CDR3 is TGTGCCAGCAGCCTCCGTACTGGGGGAGCCCCCACCGGGGAGCTGTTTTTT. Translation gives CASSLRTGGAPTGELFF.

This clone was recorded once. This rearrangement joins TRBV27 to TRBJ2-3, with 8 bases identical to TRBD1. The CDR3 spans 17 residues. Germline V gene data show CDR1 as MNHEY and CDR2 as SMNVEV (reference sequence). The V gene end was trimmed by 4 bases and the J gene end by 6 bases; junction bases not matched to a gene: 15. Here the CDR3 DNA reads TGTGCCAGCAGTTACCCCCCGGTCAGGGGGCGGTTGGATACGCAGTATTTT. This gives the protein CASSYPPVRGRLDTQYF.

The chain has TRBV29-1 and TRBJ2-5; the D gene is possibly TRBD1 (6 bases). Germline V gives CDR1 SQVTM, CDR2 ANQGSEA. This CDR3 contains 14 residues. Between the trimmed V and J ends, which lost 3 bases and 5 bases, there was a span of 16 bases. The DNA for the CDR3 is TGCAGCGTTGATCAACAGGGAATCTTGGAGACCCAGTACTTC. It is translated as CSVDQQGILETQYF.